The rows below give T cell receptor beta chains drawn from one sample of a study of blood T cell repertoires in COVID-19. Produced via immunoSEQ multiplex PCR; TCRdb's table is partial and in-frame only. Of 120,000 to 150,000 clones in the sample, 84% are singletons; the top ten hold under 5.5%. Sequenced sample: PBMCs or T cells enriched from blood (not recorded which). These receptors were collected from a middle-aged man with acute COVID-19. Each CDR3 is given with its conserved first and last residue. The order of the fields is CDR3 length, clone size, J gene, V gene, CDR3 protein. The size entry is marked missing in some rows and otherwise reads once, few, many or a size class.

>15|-|TRBJ2-7|TRBV7-9
CASSLARGLAREQYF
>17|-|TRBJ1-5|TRBV30
CAWGEPGLRGSNQPQHF
>13|-|TRBJ2-1|TRBV29-1
CSTWGGAHNEQFF
>14|-|TRBJ1-2|TRBV3-1/TRBV3-2
CASSQELGQRGYTF
>15|-|TRBJ2-3|TRBV19
CASSPPSGNTDTQYF
>15|-|TRBJ1-1|TRBV7-9
CASSYIFGVNTEAFF
>14|-|TRBJ2-7|TRBV5-4
CASLRDRGSSEQYF
>15|-|TRBJ2-2|TRBV9
CASSVGVFATGELFF
>16|-|TRBJ2-1|TRBV7-9
CASSSPGQGPYNEQFF
>12|-|TRBJ2-3|TRBV24-1
CATNTGTDTQYF
>15|-|TRBJ1-4|TRBV6-5
CASSLSGASNEKLFF
>15|-|TRBJ2-3|TRBV28
CASSLTSRGTDTQYF
>14|few|TRBJ1-1|TRBV5-1
CASSLGGGRTEAFF
>13|-|TRBJ2-1|TRBV7-9
CASSAGAFNEQFF
>14|few|TRBJ1-1|TRBV6-5
CASSLSQGDTEAFF
>13|-|TRBJ2-2|TRBV7-7
CASSLETERELFF
>12|-|TRBJ1-3|TRBV29-1
CSVSDSGNTIYF
>14|-|TRBJ2-7|TRBV5-1
CASREAGATYEQYF
>13|once|TRBJ1-5|TRBV19
CATNRGLLQPQHF
>15|-|TRBJ2-7|TRBV7-8
CASSLDRDRRDEQYF
>15|-|TRBJ2-1|TRBV28
CASSYGLAGGNEQFF
>13|-|TRBJ2-7|TRBV7-2
CASRIAGDYEQYF
>17|-|TRBJ2-1|TRBV19
CASSIWTDRSSYNEQFF
>14|-|TRBJ1-2|TRBV5-1
CASRPGDRDYGYTF
>12|few|TRBJ1-2|TRBV5-6
CASSQTGWDYTF
>16|-|TRBJ1-5|TRBV6-2/TRBV6-3
CASSYRVTGNNQPQHF
>15|many|TRBJ1-6|TRBV5-6
CASTIDRVIGSPLHF
>12|-|TRBJ2-3|TRBV5-1
CASSGGEDTQYF
>16|-|TRBJ2-7|TRBV19
CASSSFGAGGSYEQYF
>15|-|TRBJ2-7|TRBV19
CASTATGTGKYEQYF
>14|-|TRBJ2-1|TRBV10-3
CAIKQSGGSNEQFF
>13|-|TRBJ1-2|TRBV7-6
CASSWDNTGGYTF
>15|-|TRBJ2-3|TRBV6-2/TRBV6-3
CASSYSRSGKDTQYF
>12|-|TRBJ1-1|TRBV5-4
CASSRRETEAFF
>15|-|TRBJ2-3|TRBV10-3
CAISRGGARTDTQYF
>17|-|TRBJ1-6|TRBV28
CASSLVISGTDNSPLHF
>14|-|TRBJ1-1|TRBV5-1
CASSLGLQSPEAFF
>19|-|TRBJ2-5|TRBV18
CASSPAGTSGREKQETQYF
>13|-|TRBJ1-1|TRBV7-9
CASSSSPGVVAFF
>14|-|TRBJ2-7|TRBV6-6
CASSYRTGFAEQYF
>19|-|TRBJ2-1|TRBV30
CAWSGTTGGTTSSYNEQFF
>18|-|TRBJ1-5|TRBV30
CAWSVARDSLYSNQPQHF